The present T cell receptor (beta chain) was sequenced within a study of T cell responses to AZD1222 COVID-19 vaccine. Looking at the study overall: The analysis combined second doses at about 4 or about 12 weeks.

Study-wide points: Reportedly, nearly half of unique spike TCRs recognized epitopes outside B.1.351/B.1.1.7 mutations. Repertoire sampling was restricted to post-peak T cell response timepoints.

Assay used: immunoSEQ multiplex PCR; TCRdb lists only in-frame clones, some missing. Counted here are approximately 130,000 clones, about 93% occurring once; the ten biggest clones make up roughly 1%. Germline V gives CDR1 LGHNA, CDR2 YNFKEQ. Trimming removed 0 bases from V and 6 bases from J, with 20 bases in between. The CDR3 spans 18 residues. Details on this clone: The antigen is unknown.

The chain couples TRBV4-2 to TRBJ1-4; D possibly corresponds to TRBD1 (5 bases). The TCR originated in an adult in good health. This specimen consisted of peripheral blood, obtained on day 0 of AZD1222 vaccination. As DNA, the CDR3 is TGTGCCAGCAGCCAAGATATTAGCACAGGCCTTCGATATGAAAAACTGTTTTTT. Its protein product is CASSQDISTGLRYEKLFF.